Shown below are 30 T cell receptor beta chains from a single sample sequenced in a study of T cells in Graves' hyperthyroidism and ophthalmopathy. Amplified TCR beta CDR3 regions came from RNA transcripts. Carried out on the TCR CDR3, a first-round RT-PCR used the HTBI primer set. TCRdb itself ran the multiplex PCR reads through MiXCR, one entry per CDR3 protein. The sample holds some 360,000 distinct CDR3 sequences, approximately 15% seen once. Sequenced material: blood. The receptors derive from a woman aged 60-75 years with Graves' hyperthyroidism.

This clonotype occurred many times. The J gene is TRBJ2-7, the V gene TRBV4-1; D not resolved. The CDR3 is 15 amino acids. Trimming cost V 4 bases and J 3 bases, with 16 bases left between them. Germline loops: CDR1 MGHRA, CDR2 YSYEKL. As DNA, the CDR3 is TGCGCCAGCAGCCTCTCGCTAAGCGAAAGCTACGAGCAGTACTTC. It is translated as CASSLSLSESYEQYF.

The sample holds a few counts of this clonotype. The J gene is TRBJ2-7, the V gene TRBV19; unclear D gene. The germline V gene has CDR1 LNHDA and CDR2 SQIVND (reference sequence). Trimming took 2 bases from V and 4 from J, leaving 12 bases between them. CDR3 length: 14 residues. CDR3 in DNA: TGTGCCAGTAGTATAACCCCGACTGGGTACGAGCAGTACTTC. Its translation is CASSITPTGYEQYF.

This clonotype was counted a few times. This chain links TRBV3-1 with TRBJ1-2; the D gene is possibly TRBD1 (6 bases). The CDR3 runs to 14 residues. The ends were cut back, 0 bases at V and 4 bases at J, with 9 bases in the middle. Germline V lookup: CDR1 LGHDT, CDR2 YNNKEL (reference sequence). The CDR3 sequence: CASSQEGGGYGYTF. Here the CDR3 DNA reads TGTGCCAGCAGCCAAGAGGGAGGGGGCTATGGCTACACCTTC.

J is TRBJ2-7 and V is TRBV7-9, with D possibly called TRBD1 or TRBD2 (6 bases each). The CDR3 totals 11 residues. Germline values: CDR1 SEHNR, CDR2 FQNEAQ (reference sequence). The ends were cut back, 5 bases at V and 9 bases at J, with 11 bases in the middle. In DNA form, the CDR3 reads TGTGCCAGCAGCCAGGAGGGGGGGCAGTACTTC. Translating it yields CASSQEGGQYF.

The chain is built from TRBV5-6 and TRBJ1-2; maybe TRBD1 (5 bases). Per the germline V gene, CDR1 is SGHDT and CDR2 is YYEEEE. The CDR3 is 15 residues long. V shed 2 bases and J shed 0 bases, with 11 bases lying between them. Here the CDR3 DNA reads TGTGCCAGCAGCTTAATCGACAGAGCTAACTATGGCTACACCTTC. Encoded protein: CASSLIDRANYGYTF.

V is TRBV28 and J is TRBJ1-5; 9 bases match TRBD1. The CDR3 consists of 15 residues. V shed 5 bases and J 2 bases; nucleotides not matched to a gene: 4. Germline CDR1 and CDR2: MDHEN and SYDVKM. CDR3 amino acids: CASSKQGAGNQPQHF. The CDR3 nucleotides read TGTGCCAGCAGTAAACAGGGGGCCGGCAATCAGCCCCAGCATTTT.

V and J are TRBV5-8 and TRBJ1-5, with D tentatively TRBD1 (5 bases). V was trimmed by 3 bases and J by 2 bases, leaving 18 bases between them. This CDR3 is 17 amino acids long. Germline CDR1 SGHTS, CDR2 YDEGEE. The CDR3 is CASSSTRGFRGNQPQHF. CDR3 DNA: TGTGCCAGCAGCTCCACCCGGGGGTTTCGCGGCAATCAGCCCCAGCATTTT.

Note on this clonotype: This may stem from a read error, because a much larger clone lies one nucleotide away. The chain couples TRBV2 to TRBJ2-1; no clear D gene. With 2 bases removed from V and 0 bases from J, the gap between germline ends came to 8 bases. This CDR3 is built from 15 residues. Germline loops: CDR1 SNHLY, CDR2 FYNNEI. CDR3 sequence: CASSEQEYSYNEQFF. CDR3 DNA sequence: TGTGCCAGCAGTGAACAGGAATACTCCTACAATGAGCAGTTCTTC. Full variable domain (rest looked up from reference TRBV2 and TRBJ2-1): EPEVTQTPSHQVTQMGQEVILRCVPISNHLYFYWYRQILGQKVEFLVSFYNNEISEKSEIFDDQFSVERPDGSNFTLKIRSTKLEDSAMYFCASSEQEYSYNEQFFGPGTRLTVL.

Ten or more counts support this clonotype. V usage is TRBV20-1 and J usage is TRBJ2-3; D is undetermined. The CDR3 totals 11 residues. V was cut by 6 bases and J by 3 bases, with 7 bases left in between. The germline gives CDR1 DFQATT, CDR2 SNEGSKA (reference sequence). The CDR3 here is CSAPKTDTQYF. The DNA for the CDR3 is TGCAGTGCGCCGAAGACAGATACGCAGTATTTT.

A few counts support this clonotype. This sequence joins TRBV12-3 or TRBV12-4 and TRBJ2-2; D remains unclear. The CDR3 is 11 amino acids. V lost 6 bases to trimming and J lost 6 bases, with 5 bases between them. The CDR3 is CASRSAGELFF. The CDR3 DNA reads TGTGCCAGCAGAAGTGCCGGGGAGCTGTTTTTT.

This clonotype was counted many times. The rearrangement uses TRBV5-4 and TRBJ2-1; D may be TRBD2 (6 bases). CDR3 size: 15 residues. The ends were cut back, 0 bases at V and 6 bases at J, with 13 bases in the middle. Germline V gives CDR1 SGHNT, CDR2 YYREEE (reference sequence). The CDR3 nucleotides read TGTGCCAGCAGCTTGGGAGGGCAGGGACTCAATGAGCAGTTCTTC. This codes for CASSLGGQGLNEQFF. The entire variable domain, with the rest obtained from reference TRBV5-4 and TRBJ2-1, is as follows: ETGVTQSPTHLIKTRGQQVTLRCSSQSGHNTVSWYQQALGQGPQFIFQYYREEENGRGNFPPRFSGLQFPNYSSELNVNALELDDSALYLCASSLGGQGLNEQFFGPGTRLTVL.

This clonotype has ten or more counts. The rearrangement joins TRBV7-9 to TRBJ2-7; 9 bases are shared with TRBD1. CDR3 size: 14 residues. J was trimmed by 5 bases and V by 2 bases; bases with no gene match: 4. From germline, CDR1 is SEHNR and CDR2 FQNEAQ (reference sequence). The CDR3 DNA sequence: TGTGCCAGCAGCTTATGGGACAGGGCCCACGAGCAGTACTTC. It translates to CASSLWDRAHEQYF.

CDR3 region: CASSARDGASTDTQYF. In nucleotides, the CDR3 is TGTGCCAGTAGTGCGAGGGACGGGGCTAGCACAGATACGCAGTATTTT. J is TRBJ2-3 and V is TRBV19; possibly TRBD1 or TRBD2 for D (5 bases each). V dropped 5 bases and J dropped 0 bases, with 15 bases sitting between them. The CDR3 has 16 residues. Looked up from germline, CDR1 is LNHDA and CDR2 is SQIVND (reference sequence). The variable domain in full, completed from reference TRBV19 and TRBJ2-3, reads DGGITQSPKYLFRKEGQNVTLSCEQNLNHDAMYWYRQDPGQGLRLIYYSQIVNDFQKGDIAEGYSVSREKKESFPLTVTSAQKNPTAFYLCASSARDGASTDTQYFGPGTRLTVL.

The rearrangement uses TRBV3-1 and TRBJ2-5; D may be TRBD1 (5 bases). Germline-derived CDR1 and CDR2 are LGHDT and YNNKEL (reference sequence). Trimming removed 0 bases from V and 2 bases from J, with 10 bases in between. The CDR3 has 15 amino acids. The CDR3, as DNA: TGTGCCAGCAGCCAAGAGGTAGGGGCACAAGAGACCCAGTACTTC. Translation gives CASSQEVGAQETQYF.

This clonotype was seen repeatedly, ten times or more. The V gene is TRBV11-2, the J gene TRBJ2-7; D is uncertain. Germline V gene sequence: CDR1 SGHAT, CDR2 FQNNGV. V lost 5 bases, J lost 7 bases, and 12 bases lay in between. This CDR3 has 12 residues. The CDR3 region is CASSPFWLEQYF. CDR3 DNA sequence: TGTGCCAGCAGCCCCTTCTGGCTTGAGCAGTACTTC.

Concerning this clonotype: Just one base apart from a much larger clone, this may be a read error. V gene TRBV24-1 combines with J gene TRBJ1-5; possibly TRBD1 for D (6 bases). This CDR3 contains 13 residues. Trimming took 6 bases from V and 5 from J, leaving 10 bases between them. Germline V gives CDR1 KGHDR, CDR2 SFDVKD. The CDR3 sequence: CATSLGGDQPQHF. CDR3 DNA: TGTGCCACCAGTCTGGGGGGCGATCAGCCCCAGCATTTT.

The chain employs TRBV18 and TRBJ2-7; TRBD2 is a possible D gene (5 bases). Deletions cut 2 bases from V and 2 bases from J, with 13 bases between. There are 15 residues in the CDR3. Germline CDR1 is KGHSH and CDR2 is LQKENI. The chain's CDR3 is CASSPMEETTYEQYF. CDR3 sequence (DNA): TGTGCCAGCTCACCAATGGAGGAGACCACCTACGAGCAGTACTTC.

There are a few counts of this clonotype. This chain joins TRBV20-1 and TRBJ1-1, with TRBD1 matching over 7 bases. Trimming at V came to 6 bases and at J to 0 bases, leaving 4 bases not matched to a gene. This CDR3 spans 13 amino acids. Germline V CDR1 and CDR2: DFQATT, SNEGSKA (reference sequence). CDR3 amino acids: CSASGTVNTEAFF. In nucleotides, the CDR3 is TGCAGTGCCTCCGGGACAGTGAACACTGAAGCTTTCTTT.

The V call is TRBV19, the J call TRBJ1-2, with D maybe TRBD1 (6 bases). The CDR3 loop spans 13 amino acids. V was pared by 3 bases and J by 3 bases, with 8 bases between. The V gene's germline CDR1 is LNHDA and CDR2 SQIVND (reference sequence). CDR3 in DNA: TGTGCCAGTAGTATGAGGGGGGACTATGGCTACACCTTC. Translated: CASSMRGDYGYTF.

This clonotype was observed a few times. The chain employs TRBV29-1 and TRBJ1-4, with D unresolved. V dropped 2 bases and J dropped 6 bases, with 4 bases sitting between them. Germline-derived CDR1 and CDR2 are SQVTM and ANQGSEA. The CDR3 runs 11 residues. The CDR3 DNA follows: TGCAGCGTTGAAAGCGATGAAAAACTGTTTTTT. Its protein product is CSVESDEKLFF.

The chain joins TRBV6-1 to TRBJ1-5; 7 bases are a match to TRBD1. V was pared by 5 bases and J by 1 base, with 5 bases of the junction left unmatched. CDR1 is MNHNS and CDR2 is SASEGT in the germline V gene. CDR3 size: 15 residues. CDR3 protein: CASSPGQASNQPQHF. As DNA, the CDR3 is TGTGCCAGCAGTCCTGGACAGGCCAGCAATCAGCCCCAGCATTTT.

This clonotype was seen ten or more times. CDR3 in DNA: TGTGCTAGTGGTTTGCCCTACGTGGGAGAGGGCGTAATGAACACTGAAGCTTTCTTT. Its translation is CASGLPYVGEGVMNTEAFF. V usage is TRBV12-5 and J usage is TRBJ1-1; D is unclear. Germline CDR1 LGHNT, CDR2 FRNRAP. The CDR3 length is 19 residues. V was clipped by 2 bases and J by 0 bases, with 22 bases between them.

J is TRBJ1-1 and V is TRBV12-3 or TRBV12-4; D call uncertain. Deletions cut 5 bases from V and 3 bases from J, with 10 bases between. The CDR3 length is 13 residues. CDR3 amino acids: CASSLDGYTEAFF. The CDR3 coding sequence is TGTGCCAGCAGTCTCGACGGTTACACTGAAGCTTTCTTT.

This clonotype was counted many times. The V and J genes are TRBV28 and TRBJ2-4, with 13 bases that match TRBD2. The CDR3 extends over 17 amino acids. CDR1 is MDHEN and CDR2 is SYDVKM in the germline V gene. V shed 3 bases, J shed 0 bases, and the junction held 2 bases outside the gene matches. CDR3 sequence reads: CASSLGTSGIAKNIQYF. CDR3 DNA sequence: TGTGCCAGCAGTTTGGGGACTAGCGGGATAGCCAAAAACATTCAGTACTTC.

This clonotype came up many times. The rearrangement joins TRBV15 to TRBJ2-3; tentative D call: TRBD1 (6 bases). The V end was cut by 1 base, the J end by 2 bases, with 10 bases between. Germline V gene sequence: CDR1 LNHNV, CDR2 YYDKDF (reference sequence). This CDR3 contains 15 residues. Written as DNA, the CDR3 is TGTGCCACCAGCAGAGGGACAGCGACCACAGATACGCAGTATTTT. It encodes CATSRGTATTDTQYF.

This clonotype was seen repeatedly, ten times or more. V is TRBV19 and J is TRBJ1-1; D unresolved. CDR3 length: 12 residues. Trimming stripped 5 bases from V and 6 bases from J, with 10 bases between. The germline V gene encodes CDR1 LNHDA and CDR2 SQIVND (reference sequence). Here the CDR3 DNA reads TGTGCCAGTAGTCCCGCGGCGCCTGAAGCTTTCTTT. Protein sequence: CASSPAAPEAFF.

This clonotype was seen at least ten times. The V gene is TRBV3-1, the J gene TRBJ2-5; D is perhaps TRBD1 (7 bases). The V end lost 4 bases, the J end lost 5 bases, and 20 bases lay between the germline ends. The CDR3 contains 16 residues. Germline CDR1 LGHDT, CDR2 YNNKEL (reference sequence). CDR3 protein: CASSPSGAGGTETQYF. CDR3 sequence (DNA): TGTGCCAGCAGCCCCTCGGGGGCAGGGGGGACGGAGACCCAGTACTTC.

There are a few counts of this clonotype. The DNA for the CDR3 is TGTGCCAGCAGTTACTTATCTAGCGGAAACACAGATACGCAGTATTTT. Translating it yields CASSYLSSGNTDTQYF. The chain recombines TRBV6-2 or TRBV6-3 with TRBJ2-3, with 7 bases matching TRBD2. V was pared by 1 base and J by 2 bases, with 6 bases of the junction left unmatched. The CDR3 is 16 residues long. In germline, CDR1 is MNHEY, CDR2 SVGEGT.

The genes are TRBV9 and TRBJ2-7; the match to TRBD1 covers 7 bases. This CDR3 spans 16 amino acids. The V segment lost 4 bases and the J segment 1 base; nucleotides outside the gene matches: 11. Germline V gives CDR1 SGDLS, CDR2 YYNGEE. The CDR3 is CASSTSGTAPSYEQYF. The CDR3 nucleotides read TGTGCCAGCAGCACCTCCGGGACAGCCCCTTCCTACGAGCAGTACTTC.

This clonotype came up many times. V is TRBV25-1 and J is TRBJ2-7; 8 bases are shared with TRBD1. The CDR3 contains 18 residues. In germline, CDR1 is MGHDK, CDR2 SYGVNS. The V segment lost 4 bases and the J segment 0 bases; nucleotides outside the gene matches: 14. CDR3 nucleotides: TGTGCCAGCAGTGGCCCCACGGGACAGGCGAGGAGCTCCTACGAGCAGTACTTC. It translates to CASSGPTGQARSSYEQYF.